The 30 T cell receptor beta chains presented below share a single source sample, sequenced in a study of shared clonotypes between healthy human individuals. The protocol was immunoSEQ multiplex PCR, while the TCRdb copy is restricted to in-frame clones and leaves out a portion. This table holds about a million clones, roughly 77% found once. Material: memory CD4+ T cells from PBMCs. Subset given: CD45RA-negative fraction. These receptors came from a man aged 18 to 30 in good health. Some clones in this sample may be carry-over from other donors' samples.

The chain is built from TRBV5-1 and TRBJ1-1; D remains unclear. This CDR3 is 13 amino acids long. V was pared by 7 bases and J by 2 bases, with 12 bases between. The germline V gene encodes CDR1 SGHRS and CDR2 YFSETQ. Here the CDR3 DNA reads TGCGCCAGCTCTACTGCTGCTAACACTGAAGCTTTCTTT. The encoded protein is CASSTAANTEAFF.

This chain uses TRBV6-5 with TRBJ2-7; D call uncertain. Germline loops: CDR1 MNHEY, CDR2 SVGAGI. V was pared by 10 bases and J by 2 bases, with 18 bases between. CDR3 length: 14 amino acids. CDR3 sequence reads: CATFSGSAPYEQYF. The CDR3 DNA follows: TGTGCCACCTTCTCCGGGTCGGCCCCCTACGAGCAGTACTTC.

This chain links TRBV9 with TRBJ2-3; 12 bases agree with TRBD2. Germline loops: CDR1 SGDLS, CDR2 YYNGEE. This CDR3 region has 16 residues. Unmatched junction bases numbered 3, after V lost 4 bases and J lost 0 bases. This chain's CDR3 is CASSIGTSGSTDTQYF. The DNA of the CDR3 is TGTGCCAGCAGCATCGGGACTAGCGGGAGCACAGATACGCAGTATTTT.

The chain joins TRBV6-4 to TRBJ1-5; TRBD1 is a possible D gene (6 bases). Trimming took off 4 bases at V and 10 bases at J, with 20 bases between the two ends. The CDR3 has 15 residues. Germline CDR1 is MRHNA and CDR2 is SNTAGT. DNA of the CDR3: TGTGCCAGCAGTGGCCCCACAGGGATTAGGTTTCCCCAGCATTTT. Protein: CASSGPTGIRFPQHF.

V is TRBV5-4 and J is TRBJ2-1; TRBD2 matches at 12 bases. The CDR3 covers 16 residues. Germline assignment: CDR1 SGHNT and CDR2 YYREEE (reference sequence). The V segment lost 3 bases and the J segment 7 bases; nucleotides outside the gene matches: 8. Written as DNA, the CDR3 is TGTGCCAGCAGCTCACGGACTAGCGGGGTAAGGAATGAGCAGTTCTTC. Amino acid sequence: CASSSRTSGVRNEQFF.

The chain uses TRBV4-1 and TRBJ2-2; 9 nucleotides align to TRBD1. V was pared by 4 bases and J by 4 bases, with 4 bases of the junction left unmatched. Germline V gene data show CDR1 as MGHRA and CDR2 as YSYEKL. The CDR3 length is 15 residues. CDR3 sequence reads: CASSLGQGSTGELFF. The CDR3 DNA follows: TGCGCCAGCAGCCTCGGACAGGGGTCCACCGGGGAGCTGTTTTTT.

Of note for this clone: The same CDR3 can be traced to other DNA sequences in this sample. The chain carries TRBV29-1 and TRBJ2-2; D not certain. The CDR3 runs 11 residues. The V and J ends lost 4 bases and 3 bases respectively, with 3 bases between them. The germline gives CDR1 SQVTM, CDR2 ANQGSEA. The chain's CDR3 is CSVADTGELFF. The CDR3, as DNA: TGCAGCGTTGCGGACACCGGGGAGCTGTTTTTT.

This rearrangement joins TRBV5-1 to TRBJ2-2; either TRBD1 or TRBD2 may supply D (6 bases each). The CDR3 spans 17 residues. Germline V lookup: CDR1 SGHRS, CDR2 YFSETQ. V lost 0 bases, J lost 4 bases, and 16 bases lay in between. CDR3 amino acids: CASSLALGGAGTGELFF. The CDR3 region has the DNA TGCGCCAGCAGCTTGGCCTTGGGGGGCGCGGGCACCGGGGAGCTGTTTTTT.

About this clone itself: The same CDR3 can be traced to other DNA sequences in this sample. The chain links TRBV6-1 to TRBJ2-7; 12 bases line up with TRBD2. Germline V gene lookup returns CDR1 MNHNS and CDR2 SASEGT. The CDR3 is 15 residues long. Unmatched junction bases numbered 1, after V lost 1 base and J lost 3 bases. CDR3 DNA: TGTGCCAGCAGTGAAGGACTAGCGGGAGTCTACGAGCAGTACTTC. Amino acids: CASSEGLAGVYEQYF.

The CDR3 is CAWVGTGYYGYTF. CDR3 sequence (DNA): TGTGCCTGGGTAGGGACAGGCTACTATGGCTACACCTTC. The chain carries TRBV30 and TRBJ1-2, with 8 nucleotides matching TRBD1. The CDR3 is 13 residues long. Per germline, CDR1 GTSNPN and CDR2 SVGIG (reference sequence). Losses at the gene ends were 5 bases for V and 3 bases for J; bases not matched to a gene: 5.

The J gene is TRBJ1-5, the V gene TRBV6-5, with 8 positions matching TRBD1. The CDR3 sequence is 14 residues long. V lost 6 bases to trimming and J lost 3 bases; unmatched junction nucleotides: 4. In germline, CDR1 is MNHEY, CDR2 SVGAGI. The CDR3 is CASSPDRANQPQHF. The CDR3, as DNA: TGTGCCAGCAGCCCGGACAGGGCCAATCAGCCCCAGCATTTT.

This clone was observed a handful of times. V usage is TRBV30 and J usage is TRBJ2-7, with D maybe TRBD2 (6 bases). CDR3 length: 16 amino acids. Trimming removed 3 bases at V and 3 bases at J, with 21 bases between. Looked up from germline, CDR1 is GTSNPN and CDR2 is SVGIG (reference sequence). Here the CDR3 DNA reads TGTGCCTGGAGCAGCATTAGCGGCAGTACGGGCTACGAGCAGTACTTC. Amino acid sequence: CAWSSISGSTGYEQYF.

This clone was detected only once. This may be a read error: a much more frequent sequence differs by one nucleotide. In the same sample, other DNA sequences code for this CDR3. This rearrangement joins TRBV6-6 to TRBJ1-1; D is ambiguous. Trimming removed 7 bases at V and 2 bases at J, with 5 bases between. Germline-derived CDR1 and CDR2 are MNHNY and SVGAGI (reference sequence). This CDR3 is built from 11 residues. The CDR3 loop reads CASTLNTEAFF. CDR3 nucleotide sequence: TGTGCCAGCACCCTTAACACTGAAGCTTTCTTT.

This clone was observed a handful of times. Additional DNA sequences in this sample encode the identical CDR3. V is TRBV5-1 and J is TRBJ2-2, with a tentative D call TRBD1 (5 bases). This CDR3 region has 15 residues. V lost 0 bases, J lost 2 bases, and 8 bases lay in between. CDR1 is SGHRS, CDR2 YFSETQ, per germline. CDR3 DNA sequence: TGCGCCAGCAGCTTGGTTCAGGGAAACACCGGGGAGCTGTTTTTT. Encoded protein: CASSLVQGNTGELFF.

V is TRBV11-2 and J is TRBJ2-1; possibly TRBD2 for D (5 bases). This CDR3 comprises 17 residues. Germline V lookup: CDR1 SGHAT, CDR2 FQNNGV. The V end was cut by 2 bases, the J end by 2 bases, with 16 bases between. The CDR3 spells CASSLIQRGSPYNEQFF. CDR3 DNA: TGTGCCAGCAGCTTAATTCAACGGGGATCCCCCTACAATGAGCAGTTCTTC.

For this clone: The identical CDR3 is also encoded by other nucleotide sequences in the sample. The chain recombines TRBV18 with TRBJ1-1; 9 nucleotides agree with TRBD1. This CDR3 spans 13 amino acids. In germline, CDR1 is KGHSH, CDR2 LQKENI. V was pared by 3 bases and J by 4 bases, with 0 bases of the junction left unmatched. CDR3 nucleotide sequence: TGTGCCAGCTCACCGGACAGGGGCACTGAAGCTTTCTTT. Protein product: CASSPDRGTEAFF.

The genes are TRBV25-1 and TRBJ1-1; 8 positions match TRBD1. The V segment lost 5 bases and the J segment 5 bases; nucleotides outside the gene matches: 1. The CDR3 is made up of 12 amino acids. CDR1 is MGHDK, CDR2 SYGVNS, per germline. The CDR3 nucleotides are TGTGCCAGCAGTCGGACAGGGACTGAAGCTTTCTTT. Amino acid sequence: CASSRTGTEAFF.

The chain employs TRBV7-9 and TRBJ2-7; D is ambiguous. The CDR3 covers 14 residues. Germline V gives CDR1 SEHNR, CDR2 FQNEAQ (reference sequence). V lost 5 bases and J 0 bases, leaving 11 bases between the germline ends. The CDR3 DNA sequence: TGTGCCAGCAGCAAGGATGCGGCCTCCTACGAGCAGTACTTC. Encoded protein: CASSKDAASYEQYF.

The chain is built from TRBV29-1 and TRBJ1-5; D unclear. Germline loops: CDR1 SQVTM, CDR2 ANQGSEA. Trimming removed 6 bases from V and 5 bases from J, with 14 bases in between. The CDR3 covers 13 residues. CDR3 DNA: TGCAGCGTCGTTGTGGAAGGGCATCAGCCCCAGCATTTT. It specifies CSVVVEGHQPQHF.

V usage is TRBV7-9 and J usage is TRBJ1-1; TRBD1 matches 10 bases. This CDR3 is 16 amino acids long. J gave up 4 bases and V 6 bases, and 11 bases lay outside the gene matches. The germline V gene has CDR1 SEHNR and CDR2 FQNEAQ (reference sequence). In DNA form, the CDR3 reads TGTGCCAGCAGATCAAAGTTGGGACAGGGGATCACTGAAGCTTTCTTT. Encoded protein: CASRSKLGQGITEAFF.

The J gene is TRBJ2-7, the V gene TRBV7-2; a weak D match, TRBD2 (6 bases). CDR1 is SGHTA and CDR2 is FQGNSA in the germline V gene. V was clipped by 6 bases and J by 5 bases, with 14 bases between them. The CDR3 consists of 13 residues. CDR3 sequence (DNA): TGTGCCAGCAGTCGGGAGTGGGGCAACGAGCAGTACTTC. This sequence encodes CASSREWGNEQYF. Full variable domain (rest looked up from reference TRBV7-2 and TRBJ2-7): GAGVSQSPSNKVTEKGKDVELRCDPISGHTALYWYRQSLGQGLEFLIYFQGNSAPDKSGLPSDRFSAERTGGSVSTLTIQRTQQEDSAVYLCASSREWGNEQYFGPGTRLTVT.

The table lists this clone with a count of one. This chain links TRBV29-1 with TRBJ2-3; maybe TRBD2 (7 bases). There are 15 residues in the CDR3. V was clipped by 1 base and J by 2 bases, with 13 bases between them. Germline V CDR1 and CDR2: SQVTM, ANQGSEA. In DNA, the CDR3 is TGCAGCGTTGAAGGGGGGGCGGGAGTCACAGATACGCAGTATTTT. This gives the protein CSVEGGAGVTDTQYF.

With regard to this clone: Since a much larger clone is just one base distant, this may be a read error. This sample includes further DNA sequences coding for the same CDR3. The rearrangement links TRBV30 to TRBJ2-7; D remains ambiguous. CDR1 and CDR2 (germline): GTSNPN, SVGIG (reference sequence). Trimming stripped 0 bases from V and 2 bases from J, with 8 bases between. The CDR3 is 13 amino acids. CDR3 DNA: TGTGCCTGGAGTGTCCCTGAGGCCTACGAGCAGTACTTC. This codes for CAWSVPEAYEQYF.

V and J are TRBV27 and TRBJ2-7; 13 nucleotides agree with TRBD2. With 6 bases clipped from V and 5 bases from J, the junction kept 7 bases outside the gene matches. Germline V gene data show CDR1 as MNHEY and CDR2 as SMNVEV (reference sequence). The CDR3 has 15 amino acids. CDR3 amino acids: CASRRTSGRQHEQYF. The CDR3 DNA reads TGTGCCAGCAGACGGACTAGCGGGAGACAACACGAGCAGTACTTC.

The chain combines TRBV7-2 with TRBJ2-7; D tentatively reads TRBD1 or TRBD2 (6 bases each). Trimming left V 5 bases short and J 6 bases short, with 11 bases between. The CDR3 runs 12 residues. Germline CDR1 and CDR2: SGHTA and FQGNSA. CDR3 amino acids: CASSPRGREQYF. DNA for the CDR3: TGTGCCAGCAGCCCCCGGGGGCGCGAGCAGTACTTC. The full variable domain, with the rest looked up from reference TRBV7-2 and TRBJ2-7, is GAGVSQSPSNKVTEKGKDVELRCDPISGHTALYWYRQSLGQGLEFLIYFQGNSAPDKSGLPSDRFSAERTGGSVSTLTIQRTQQEDSAVYLCASSPRGREQYFGPGTRLTVT.

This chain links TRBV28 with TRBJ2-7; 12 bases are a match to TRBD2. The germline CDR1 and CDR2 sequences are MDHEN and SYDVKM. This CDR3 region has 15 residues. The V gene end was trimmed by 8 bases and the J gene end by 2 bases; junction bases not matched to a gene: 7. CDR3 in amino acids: CASCSSGRATYEQYF. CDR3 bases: TGTGCCAGCTGCTCTAGCGGGAGGGCAACCTACGAGCAGTACTTC.

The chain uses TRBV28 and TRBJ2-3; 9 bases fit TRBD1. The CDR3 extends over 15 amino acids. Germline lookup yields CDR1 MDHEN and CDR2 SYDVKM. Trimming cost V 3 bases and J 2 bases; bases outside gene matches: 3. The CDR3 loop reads CASSFGTGTTDTQYF. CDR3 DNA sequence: TGTGCCAGCAGTTTCGGGACAGGGACCACAGATACGCAGTATTTT.

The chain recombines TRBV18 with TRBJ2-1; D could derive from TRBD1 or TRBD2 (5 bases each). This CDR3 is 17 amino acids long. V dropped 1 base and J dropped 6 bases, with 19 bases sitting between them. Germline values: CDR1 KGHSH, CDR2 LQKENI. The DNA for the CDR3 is TGTGCCAGCTCACCACTTCCAGGGACCGGTATACTCAATGAGCAGTTCTTC. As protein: CASSPLPGTGILNEQFF.

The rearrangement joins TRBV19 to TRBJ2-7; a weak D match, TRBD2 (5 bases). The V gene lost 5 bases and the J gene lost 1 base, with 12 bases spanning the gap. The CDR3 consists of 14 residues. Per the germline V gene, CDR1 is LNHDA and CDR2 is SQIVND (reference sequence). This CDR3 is CASSGMGGSYEQYF. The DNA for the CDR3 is TGTGCCAGTAGTGGTATGGGCGGGTCCTACGAGCAGTACTTC.

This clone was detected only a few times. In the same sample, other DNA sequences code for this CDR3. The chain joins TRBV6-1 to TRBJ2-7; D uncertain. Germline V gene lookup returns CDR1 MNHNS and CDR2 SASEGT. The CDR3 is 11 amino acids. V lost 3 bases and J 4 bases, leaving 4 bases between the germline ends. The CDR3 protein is CASSDRYEQYF. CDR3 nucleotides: TGTGCCAGCAGTGATAGGTACGAGCAGTACTTC.